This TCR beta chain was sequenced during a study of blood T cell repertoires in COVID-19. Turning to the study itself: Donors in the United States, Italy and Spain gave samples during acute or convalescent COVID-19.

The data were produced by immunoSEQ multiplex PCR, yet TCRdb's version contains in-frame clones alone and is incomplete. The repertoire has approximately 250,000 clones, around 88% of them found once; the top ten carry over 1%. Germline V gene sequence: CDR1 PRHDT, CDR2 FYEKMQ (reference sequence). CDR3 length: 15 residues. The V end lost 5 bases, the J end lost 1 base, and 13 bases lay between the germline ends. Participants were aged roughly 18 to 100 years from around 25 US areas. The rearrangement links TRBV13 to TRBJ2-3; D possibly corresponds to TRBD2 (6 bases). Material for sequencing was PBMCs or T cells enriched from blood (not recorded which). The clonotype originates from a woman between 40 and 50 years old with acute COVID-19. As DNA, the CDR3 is TGTGCCAGCAGCCGACTCGGCGGGGGCACAGATACGCAGTATTTT. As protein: CASSRLGGGTDTQYF.